What follows describes a single TCR beta chain. Its antigen is unknown. At one boundary the junction diverges from the germline segment, which might be a read error. This specimen comes from a study of blood T cells in healthy people across ages. General study points: It was not known whether donors were CMV positive (a possible confounder of expanded clonotype changes).

Sample-barcoded 5' priming and a J-beta primer mix drove a second PCR of 7 to 11 cycles. TCRdb ran MiXCR on the 5' RACE reads and lists one entry per CDR3 protein. Here the sample spans about 1.5 million distinct CDR3 sequences, 35% to 45% being singletons. Germline-derived CDR1 and CDR2 are MNHEY and SMNVEV (reference sequence). The CDR3 has 12 residues. This chain uses TRBV27 with TRBJ1-2; 12 positions agree with TRBD1. The clonotype was recovered from a woman aged 18-29 years in good health. Material for sequencing was blood. The CDR3 DNA follows: TGTGCTAGCAGGGACAGGGGGCAGGGCTACACCTTC. It translates to CASRDRGQGYTF.